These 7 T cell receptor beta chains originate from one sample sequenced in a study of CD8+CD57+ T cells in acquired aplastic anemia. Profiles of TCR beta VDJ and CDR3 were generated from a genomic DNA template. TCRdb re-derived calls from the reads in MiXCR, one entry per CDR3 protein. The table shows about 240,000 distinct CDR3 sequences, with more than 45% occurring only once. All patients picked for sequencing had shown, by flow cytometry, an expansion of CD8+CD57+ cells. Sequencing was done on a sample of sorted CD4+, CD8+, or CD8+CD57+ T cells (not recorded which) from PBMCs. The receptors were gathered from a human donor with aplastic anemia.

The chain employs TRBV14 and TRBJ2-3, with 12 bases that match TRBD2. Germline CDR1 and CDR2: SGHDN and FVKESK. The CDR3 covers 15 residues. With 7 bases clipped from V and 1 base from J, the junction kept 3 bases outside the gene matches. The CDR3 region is CASNPSGGGTDTQYF. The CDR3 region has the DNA TGTGCCAGCAATCCTAGCGGGGGGGGCACAGATACGCAGTATTTT.

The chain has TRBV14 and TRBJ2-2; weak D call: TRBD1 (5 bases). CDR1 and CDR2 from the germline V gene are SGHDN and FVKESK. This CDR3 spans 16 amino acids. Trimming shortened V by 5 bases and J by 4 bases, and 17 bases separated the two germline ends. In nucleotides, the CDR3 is TGTGCCAGCAGCTCCCTTAGACAGCCGAGCACCGGGGAGCTGTTTTTT. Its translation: CASSSLRQPSTGELFF.

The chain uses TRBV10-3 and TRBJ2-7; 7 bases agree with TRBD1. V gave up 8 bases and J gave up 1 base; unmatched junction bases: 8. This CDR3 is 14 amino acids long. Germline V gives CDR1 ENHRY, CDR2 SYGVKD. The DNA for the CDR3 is TGTGCCATCGGAAACCGGGACAGTTCCTACGAGCAGTACTTC. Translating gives CAIGNRDSSYEQYF.

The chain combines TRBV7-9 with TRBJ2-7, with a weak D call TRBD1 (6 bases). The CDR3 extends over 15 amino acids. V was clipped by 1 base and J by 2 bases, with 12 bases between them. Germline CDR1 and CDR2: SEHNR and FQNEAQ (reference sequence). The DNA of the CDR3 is TGTGCCAGCAGCTTAGGGGCAGGGGCCACCTACGAGCAGTACTTC. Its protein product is CASSLGAGATYEQYF.

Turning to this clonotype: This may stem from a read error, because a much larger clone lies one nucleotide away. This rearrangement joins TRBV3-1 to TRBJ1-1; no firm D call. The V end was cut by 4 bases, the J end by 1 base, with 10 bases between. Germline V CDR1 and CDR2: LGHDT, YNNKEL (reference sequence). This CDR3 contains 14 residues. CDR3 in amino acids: CASSPERANTEAFF. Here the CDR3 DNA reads TGTGCCAGCAGCCCAGAACGGGCGAACACTGAAGCTTTCTTT.

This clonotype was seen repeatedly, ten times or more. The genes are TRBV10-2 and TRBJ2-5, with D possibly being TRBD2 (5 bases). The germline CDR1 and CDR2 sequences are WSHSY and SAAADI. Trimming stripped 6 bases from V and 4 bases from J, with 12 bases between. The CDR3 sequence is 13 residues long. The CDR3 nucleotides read TGCGCCAGCAGACCTGGCCGGGGAGAGACCCAGTACTTC. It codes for CASRPGRGETQYF.

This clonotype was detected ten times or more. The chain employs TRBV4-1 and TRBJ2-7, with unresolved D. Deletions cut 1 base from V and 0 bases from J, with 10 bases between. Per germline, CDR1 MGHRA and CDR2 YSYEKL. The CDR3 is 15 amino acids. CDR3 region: CASSQGAASSYEQYF. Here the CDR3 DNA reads TGCGCCAGCAGCCAAGGGGCGGCGAGCTCCTACGAGCAGTACTTC.